A selection of T cell receptor beta chains follows, all from one sample in a study of blood T cell repertoires in COVID-19. Using immunoSEQ multiplex PCR, the repertoire was profiled, and TCRdb retains in-frame clones only, with some absent. The data contain approximately 170,000 clones, about 80% of them singletons. Sequenced material: peripheral blood. The receptors originated from a man aged 65-85 years with active or convalescent COVID-19. Each CDR3 is given with its conserved first and last residue. The D gene is left open where the match is weak. A row's size may be missing; if present it is once, few, many or a size class.

TRBD1	TRBV7-6	-	TRBJ2-2	TGTGCCAGCAGCTCCATACCCCGGCAGGGGGCCACCGGGGAGCTGTTTTTT	CASSSIPRQGATGELFF
TRBD2	TRBV3-1/TRBV3-2	-	TRBJ2-1	TGTGCCAGCAGCCAAGAAGGCCTAGCGGGGGGTGGGAATGAGCAGTTCTTC	CASSQEGLAGGGNEQFF
TRBD1	TRBV4-1	-	TRBJ2-2	TGCGCCAGCAGCCAAGAATGGCAGGGGGTGTCCGGGGAGCTGTTTTTT	CASSQEWQGVSGELFF
TRBD1	TRBV7-2	-	TRBJ1-2	TGTGCCAGCAGCTTAGGGGGGACAGGGATTGTCTATGGCTACACCTTC	CASSLGGTGIVYGYTF
-	TRBV12-3/TRBV12-4	-	TRBJ1-1	TGTGCCAGCAGTGGGGCGACCCGGTTAGCTTTCTTT	CASSGATRLAFF
-	TRBV20-1	-	TRBJ2-2	TGCAGTGCTAGAGAGGAGGGGGAGCTGTTTTTT	CSAREEGELFF
TRBD1	TRBV12-3/TRBV12-4	-	TRBJ2-1	TGTGCCAGCAGACCGGGACAGTACAATGAGCAGTTCTTC	CASRPGQYNEQFF
TRBD2	TRBV3-1/TRBV3-2	-	TRBJ2-2	TGTGCCAGCAGCCGGGGGACTAGCGGGCGGCGAAGCACCGGGGAGCTGTTTTTT	CASSRGTSGRRSTGELFF
TRBD1	TRBV6-5	-	TRBJ1-4	TGTGCCAGCAGTAGGACAGGGTGGGTTGAAAAACTGTTTTTT	CASSRTGWVEKLFF
-	TRBV27	-	TRBJ1-6	TGTGCCAGCACCCACAGATTCATCCCTGCCAATACCTATAATTCACCCCTCCACTTT	CASTHRFIPANTYNSPLHF
-	TRBV29-1	-	TRBJ2-5	TGCAGCGTCGGGGGAATGACAAGGGAGACCCAGTACTTC	CSVGGMTRETQYF
TRBD2	TRBV11-2	-	TRBJ2-1	TGTGCCAGCAGCTTTTGGACTAGCGGGAAAAGTGGTGAGCAGTTCTTC	CASSFWTSGKSGEQFF
-	TRBV4-1	-	TRBJ2-7	TGCGCCAGCAGCCAAGACCCCAAACTGGTCCTCTACGAGCAGTACTTC	CASSQDPKLVLYEQYF
-	TRBV29-1	-	TRBJ2-3	TGCAGCGTTGATATGGTGGCGGTGAGCACAGATACGCAGTATTTT	CSVDMVAVSTDTQYF
-	TRBV14	-	TRBJ1-1	TGTGCCAGCAGCCATCACAGGGTGGTGGACACTGAAGCTTTCTTT	CASSHHRVVDTEAFF
TRBD1	TRBV29-1	-	TRBJ1-5	TGCAGCGGGTTAGGGACAGATCGCAATCAGCCCCAGCATTTT	CSGLGTDRNQPQHF
TRBD1	TRBV19	few	TRBJ2-2	TGTGCCAGTAGTATCAACAGGGGGATGGAGACCGGGGAGCTGTTTTTT	CASSINRGMETGELFF
TRBD1	TRBV2	-	TRBJ2-7	TGTGCCAGCAGTCCTCCGGGACAGGGGGTTTTCGAGCAGTACTTC	CASSPPGQGVFEQYF
TRBD2	TRBV15	-	TRBJ2-1	TGTGCCACCAGCACCCCCAGTCTAGCGGGGGGTTCATACAATGAGCAGTTCTTC	CATSTPSLAGGSYNEQFF
TRBD2	TRBV6-2/TRBV6-3	once	TRBJ2-3	TGTGCCAGCAGTCACCCGAGCGGGGGGAGCACAGATACGCAGTATTTT	CASSHPSGGSTDTQYF
TRBD2	TRBV28	-	TRBJ2-1	TGTGCCAGCAGTTTAGCCGGGACTAGCGCATACAATGAGCAGTTCTTC	CASSLAGTSAYNEQFF
-	TRBV11-2	-	TRBJ1-3	TGTGCCAGCAGCGGTCGGGACTGGGCCTCTGGAAACACCATATATTTT	CASSGRDWASGNTIYF
-	TRBV5-1	once	TRBJ2-6	TGCGCCAGCAGCCCGACAGGCTCTGGGGCCAACGTCCTGACTTTC	CASSPTGSGANVLTF
TRBD1	TRBV19	-	TRBJ2-7	TGTGCCAGTAGTCCCCGGACAGGGCGAGGCGAGCAGTACTTC	CASSPRTGRGEQYF
-	TRBV5-4	-	TRBJ1-2	TGTGCCAGCAGCTTTAATTCCGGGTCGGGGGGTGGCTACACCTTC	CASSFNSGSGGGYTF
-	TRBV24-1	-	TRBJ2-3	TGTGCCACCAGTGACAGACAGGCGGAGAGCACAGATACGCAGTATTTT	CATSDRQAESTDTQYF
TRBD1	TRBV5-1	-	TRBJ2-5	TGCGCCAGCAACAGACAGGGTATGGGTGAGACCCAGTACTTC	CASNRQGMGETQYF
TRBD1	TRBV6-5	-	TRBJ1-4	TGTGCCAGCAGTTGGGACAGGGAAAAACTGTTTTTT	CASSWDREKLFF
-	TRBV19	-	TRBJ2-7	TGTGCCAGTAGTATACAACAGGTTGGGTACGAGCAGTACTTC	CASSIQQVGYEQYF
TRBD2	TRBV5-1	-	TRBJ2-7	TGCGCCAGCAGCTTGGGGGAGGGCGACGTAGGCGAGCAGTACTTC	CASSLGEGDVGEQYF
TRBD1	TRBV30	-	TRBJ2-2	TGTGCCTGGAGCCCTAAACCGGGACAGGGGCAATACACCGGGGAGCTGTTTTTT	CAWSPKPGQGQYTGELFF
-	TRBV19	-	TRBJ1-4	TGTGCCAGTACTAAAAGCCTGGAGGAAAAACTGTTTTTT	CASTKSLEEKLFF
-	TRBV30	once	TRBJ1-4	TGTGCCTGGAGTGACGTCGGGGGTAGGCTGTTTTTT	CAWSDVGGRLFF
-	TRBV6-2/TRBV6-3	-	TRBJ2-2	TGTGCCAGCAGTTACGTAAGGGGGAATAGTTGGACCGGGGAGCTGTTTTTT	CASSYVRGNSWTGELFF
TRBD1	TRBV27	-	TRBJ1-5	TGTGCCAGCAGTCCAATGACAGGGAGTCAGCCCCAGCATTTT	CASSPMTGSQPQHF
TRBD1	TRBV27	-	TRBJ2-2	TGTGCCAGCAGTCCTTCGGGACAGGTGAACACCGGGGAGCTGTTTTTT	CASSPSGQVNTGELFF
-	TRBV5-1	-	TRBJ2-5	TGCGCCAGCAGCTTGGGACTGCACCGGGAGACCCAGTACTTC	CASSLGLHRETQYF
TRBD1	TRBV2	-	TRBJ2-4	TGTGCCAGCAGTCCTCCCGGGACAGGTATGGACATTCAGTACTTC	CASSPPGTGMDIQYF
TRBD2	TRBV5-4	-	TRBJ2-2	TGTGCCAGTACGCGGGAGTATCGGACCGGGGAGCTGTTTTTT	CASTREYRTGELFF
-	TRBV7-9	-	TRBJ2-7	TGTGCCAGCAGCCCCGAGGCAGGGGTAGAGCAGTACTTC	CASSPEAGVEQYF
TRBD2	TRBV6-5	-	TRBJ2-3	TGTGCCAGCAGTACCGGACTAGCCCACTCAGATACGCAGTATTTT	CASSTGLAHSDTQYF
TRBD1	TRBV7-2	-	TRBJ1-3	TGTGCCAGCAGCCCTCTCCCCCAAGACAGGGTGACAAACACCATATATTTT	CASSPLPQDRVTNTIYF
-	TRBV4-3	-	TRBJ1-6	TGCGCCAGCAGCCCCTCCCCTACAGGGTTGAGTAATTCACCCCTCCACTTT	CASSPSPTGLSNSPLHF
-	TRBV24-1	-	TRBJ2-7	TGTGCCACCAGTGATCGTAAGGTGGGACTGGGCGAGCAGTACTTC	CATSDRKVGLGEQYF
-	TRBV19	-	TRBJ1-2	TGTGCCAGTATCCCGCAGGGAGGGAACTATGGCTACACCTTC	CASIPQGGNYGYTF
TRBD1	TRBV29-1	-	TRBJ2-5	TGCAGCGTTGGAGTTACCGGCCTAGGACAGGGAGAGACCCAGTACTTC	CSVGVTGLGQGETQYF
TRBD2	TRBV28	-	TRBJ2-1	TGTGCCAGCAGTTCACGGCCTGCGGGAGGACGGTTCTTC	CASSSRPAGGRFF
-	TRBV6-5	-	TRBJ1-5	TGTGCCAGCACGTGGACAAGAAATCAGCCCCAGCATTTT	CASTWTRNQPQHF
-	TRBV7-2	-	TRBJ2-1	TGTGCCAGCAGCTTGGACAGTCTCAATGAGCAGTTCTTC	CASSLDSLNEQFF
-	TRBV7-9	-	TRBJ2-1	TGTGCCAGCAGCCTCCTCGGGAGCCGGGGTGAGCAGTTCTTC	CASSLLGSRGEQFF
TRBD1	TRBV7-2	-	TRBJ1-1	TGTGCCAGCAGCCCACAGGGGGAGACTGAAGCTTTCTTT	CASSPQGETEAFF